This T cell receptor beta chain was profiled in a study of blood T cell repertoires in COVID-19. Study-wide background: Sites across the United States, Italy and Spain contributed samples from acute and convalescent COVID-19. The analysed material was cDNA or gDNA that came from T cells, B-cell-depleted T cells, or PBMCs.

This CDR3 contains 13 residues. V lost 7 bases, J lost 6 bases, and 12 bases lay in between. Per germline, CDR1 SNHLY and CDR2 FYNNEI. Source study methods: Amplifying reference gene primers gave estimates of nucleated cell counts. Some clones are missing from TCRdb's copy, which holds only in-frame ones; the method was immunoSEQ multiplex PCR. V and J calls and clone size are as listed in that table; D and trimming were resolved from the DNA. The repertoire holds over 300,000 clones, with roughly 89% as singletons. This clonotype originated in a man in his late teens or twenties with active or convalescent COVID-19. Sample: peripheral blood. The chain employs TRBV2 and TRBJ1-4; possible D gene TRBD1, 6 bases. The CDR3 here is CASTGTPDEKLFF. In nucleotides, the CDR3 is TGTGCCAGCACCGGGACACCTGATGAAAAACTGTTTTTT. Drawing the rest from reference TRBV2 and TRBJ1-4, the complete variable domain is EPEVTQTPSHQVTQMGQEVILRCVPISNHLYFYWYRQILGQKVEFLVSFYNNEISEKSEIFDDQFSVERPDGSNFTLKIRSTKLEDSAMYFCASTGTPDEKLFFGSGTQLSVL.